These T cell receptor beta chains were read from a single sample in a study of T cells expressing NK-cell markers. One entry per CDR3 protein, without DNA, is what TCRdb gives after re-calling the 5' RACE reads. Listed are 250,000 or so distinct CDR3 sequences; around 4.3% falls within the top ten. Sequenced material: blood T cells: a sorted CD56 or NKG2C T cell subset, CD4+ or CD8+ T cells, or bulk PBMC T cells (not recorded which). All receptors come from a woman between 18 and 70 years old in good health. Both conserved end residues are part of each CDR3.

v_gene,j_gene,CDR3aa
TRBV20-1,TRBJ2-3,CSAPGGGGSTDTQYF
TRBV20-1,TRBJ2-5,CSARGLGAGEETQYF
TRBV11-1,TRBJ2-1,CASSLPPSSGRGNEQFF
TRBV25-1,TRBJ2-1,CASSELVRGQYNEQFF
TRBV7-2,TRBJ1-1,CASSLDGTPNTEAFF
TRBV2,TRBJ2-7,CASSELGALHEQYF
TRBV4-3,TRBJ2-3,CASSQEGTTDTQYF
TRBV7-2,TRBJ1-1,CASSLVGQAYTEAFF
TRBV5-1,TRBJ1-6,CASSLEGTAYNSPLHF
TRBV28,TRBJ2-7,CASSLFGTAYEQYF
TRBV19,TRBJ2-2,CASRVGAGTGELFF
TRBV23-1,TRBJ1-2,CASGSHNGLGRRDWRRGYTF
TRBV11-2,TRBJ1-6,CASSLMMATSSYNSPLHF
TRBV28,TRBJ2-7,CASTTPGQKYEQYF
TRBV29-1,TRBJ2-1,CSVRGRGYNEQFF
TRBV19,TRBJ2-2,CASSMDVSRVYTGELFF
TRBV5-1,TRBJ2-4,CASSLPGTGVTKNIQYF
TRBV12-3/TRBV12-4,TRBJ2-7,CASSHKTLAYEQYF
TRBV20-1,TRBJ1-6,CSARSQGTYNSPLHF
TRBV29-1,TRBJ2-1,CSVVGTGEQFF
TRBV7-3,TRBJ2-2,CASSTRTSGGGELFF
TRBV5-1,TRBJ2-6,CASSFRGAYSGANVLTF
TRBV29-1,TRBJ2-3,CSARNTDTQYF
TRBV6-1,TRBJ2-3,CASSPGPTSRTGTQYF
TRBV12-3/TRBV12-4,TRBJ2-3,CASTPSQGGLDTQYF
TRBV5-1,TRBJ1-2,CASSLFLTQASYGYTF
TRBV20-1,TRBJ2-3,CSARDPGRATDTQYF
TRBV28,TRBJ2-7,CASRTPGGEQYF
TRBV12-3/TRBV12-4,TRBJ2-7,CASSPGQGYEQYF
TRBV7-3,TRBJ2-1,CASSLRDPRANEQFF
TRBV18,TRBJ2-1,CASSPRAGGFSYNEQFF
TRBV9,TRBJ2-4,CASSVGDRLAKNIQYF
TRBV20-1,TRBJ1-1,CSAVNPGNTEAFF
TRBV11-2,TRBJ2-5,CASSLVGWETQYF
TRBV7-2,TRBJ2-1,CASSSTRTSAHNEQFF
TRBV29-1,TRBJ1-1,CSGVPGQGGRTEAFF
TRBV9,TRBJ2-1,CASSATGTSGSSEQFF
TRBV12-3/TRBV12-4,TRBJ2-2,CASSSQGRAGELFF
TRBV20-1,TRBJ2-7,CSARPPHSYEQYF
TRBV6-5,TRBJ1-4,CASSYHGQGGEKLFF
TRBV5-4,TRBJ2-1,CASSGGTGGLEQFF